The 10 T cell receptor beta chains listed next were all sequenced from one sample in a study of T cell responses to AZD1222 COVID-19 vaccine. TCRdb's copy holds only in-frame clones and misses some; the assay was immunoSEQ multiplex PCR. The sample lists some 93,000 clones, 85% to 90% occurring once. Sequenced material: peripheral blood, taken 28 days after the second AZD1222 dose. The source of these receptors is an adult who received the AZD1222 COVID-19 vaccine.

J is TRBJ2-4 and V is TRBV3-1 (or the pseudogene TRBV3-2); D is unclear. Germline V gene sequence: CDR1 LGHDT, CDR2 YNNKEL (reference sequence). Trimming took 4 bases from V and 5 from J, leaving 18 bases between them. The CDR3 consists of 16 residues. CDR3 sequence reads: CASSPFPDLGENIQYF. The CDR3 nucleotides read TGTGCCAGCAGCCCCTTCCCTGACTTAGGTGAAAACATTCAGTACTTC.

V usage is TRBV5-4 and J usage is TRBJ2-3, with 9 bases aligning to TRBD2. The V and J ends lost 0 bases and 5 bases, in that order; junction bases with no gene match: 4. The CDR3 sequence is 15 residues long. Per germline, CDR1 SGHNT and CDR2 YYREEE (reference sequence). The CDR3 coding sequence is TGTGCCAGCAGCTTGGGGCGGGGGGGCGGAGATACGCAGTATTTT. It specifies CASSLGRGGGDTQYF. Filled out from reference TRBV5-4 and TRBJ2-3, the complete variable domain reads ETGVTQSPTHLIKTRGQQVTLRCSSQSGHNTVSWYQQALGQGPQFIFQYYREEENGRGNFPPRFSGLQFPNYSSELNVNALELDDSALYLCASSLGRGGGDTQYFGPGTRLTVL.

The CDR3, as DNA: TGTGCCTGGGGCGGGACACTGCGCGAGCAGTACTTC. Encoded protein: CAWGGTLREQYF. The J gene is TRBJ2-7, the V gene TRBV30; either TRBD1 or TRBD2 may supply D (6 bases each). The CDR3 has 12 amino acids. The V end was cut by 5 bases, the J end by 6 bases, with 14 bases between. CDR1 and CDR2 from the germline V gene are GTSNPN and SVGIG (reference sequence). Variable domain in full (rest from reference TRBV30 and TRBJ2-7): SQTIHQWPATLVQPVGSPLSLECTVEGTSNPNLYWYRQAAGRGLQLLFYSVGIGQISSEVPQNLSASRPQDRQFILSSKKLLLSDSGFYLCAWGGTLREQYFGPGTRLTVT.

This clone was counted a single time. V usage is TRBV11-3 and J usage is TRBJ2-1; 8 nucleotides align to TRBD1. Trimming removed 5 bases from V and 8 bases from J; junction bases left unmatched: 11. The length of the CDR3 is 15 residues. The germline V gene encodes CDR1 SGHNT and CDR2 YENEEA. The CDR3 spells CASSPGTGNSHEQFF. The CDR3 nucleotides read TGTGCCAGCAGCCCGGGGACAGGCAACTCCCATGAGCAGTTCTTC.

V gene TRBV10-1 combines with J gene TRBJ1-5; 11 nucleotides match TRBD1. The germline CDR1 and CDR2 sequences are WNHNN and SYGVQD (reference sequence). This CDR3 comprises 16 residues. Germline trimming cut 3 bases from V and 10 bases from J; bases unmatched to any gene: 11. The DNA for the CDR3 is TGCGCCAGCAGTGACCCCGGGGACAGGGGGTTCGTCCCCCAGCATTTT. Its translation is CASSDPGDRGFVPQHF.

The V and J genes are TRBV3-1 (or the pseudogene TRBV3-2) and TRBJ1-2; 10 bases fit TRBD1. V shed 3 bases, J shed 8 bases, and the junction held 6 bases outside the gene matches. Germline V lookup: CDR1 LGHDT, CDR2 YNNKEL (reference sequence). The CDR3 extends over 14 amino acids. This chain's CDR3 is CASSQRGDRGGYTF. CDR3 nucleotide sequence: TGTGCCAGCAGCCAGAGGGGGGACAGGGGCGGCTACACCTTC.

This rearrangement joins TRBV6-5 to TRBJ1-3, with D hard to call. Per germline, CDR1 MNHEY and CDR2 SVGAGI. CDR3 length: 12 amino acids. V lost 9 bases, J lost 9 bases, and 15 bases lay in between. The CDR3 sequence is CASFNHESTIYF. CDR3 sequence (DNA): TGTGCCAGTTTTAACCACGAAAGCACCATATATTTT.

The chain recombines TRBV6-5 with TRBJ1-5; TRBD1 matches 9 bases. The V segment lost 4 bases and the J segment 7 bases; nucleotides outside the gene matches: 11. CDR1 and CDR2 (germline): MNHEY, SVGAGI. This CDR3 has 16 residues. This CDR3 is CASSFTGTGSGQPQHF. CDR3 bases: TGTGCCAGCAGTTTCACCGGGACAGGGTCCGGGCAGCCCCAGCATTTT.

The chain joins TRBV9 to TRBJ1-2; unclear D gene. Germline V gene lookup returns CDR1 SGDLS and CDR2 YYNGEE. The germline V and J ends were trimmed by 3 bases and 2 bases, with 11 bases remaining between them. The CDR3 runs 14 residues. CDR3 sequence: CASSGPLPNYGYTF. In nucleotides, the CDR3 is TGTGCCAGCAGCGGGCCATTGCCGAACTATGGCTACACCTTC.

This clone was detected only once. The chain uses TRBV7-9 and TRBJ1-2; D might be TRBD1 (5 bases). V dropped 0 bases and J dropped 5 bases, with 7 bases sitting between them. Germline V gene sequence: CDR1 SEHNR, CDR2 FQNEAQ (reference sequence). CDR3 length equals 13 residues. Here the CDR3 DNA reads TGTGCCAGCAGCTTAGCAGGGGATTATGGCTACACCTTC. As protein: CASSLAGDYGYTF.